This TCR beta chain is from a study of T cell responses to AZD1222 COVID-19 vaccine. Study-level results: None of the repertoires were sampled until the peak T cell response had passed. Across spike, vaccine-associated CD4 TCRs were found, dominant at 160-218 and 743-854. Females made up more of the donors, who were largely white British, and clonal diversity may have come out too low.

Comment on this clone: What it binds is unknown.

TCRdb's copy holds only in-frame clones and misses some; the assay was immunoSEQ multiplex PCR. The sample records more than 250,000 clones, approximately 95% being singletons. This CDR3 contains 12 residues. With V trimmed by 9 bases and J by 6 bases, 8 bases remained unmatched. Germline CDR1 reads SGHTA; CDR2 reads FQGTGA. This TCR was sampled from an adult in good health. The starting material was peripheral blood, obtained on day 0 of AZD1222 vaccination. V usage is TRBV7-3 and J usage is TRBJ2-7; the match to TRBD1 covers 7 bases. The CDR3 loop reads CARERQGFEQYF. The CDR3 DNA reads as TGTGCCAGAGAGAGACAGGGTTTCGAGCAGTACTTC.